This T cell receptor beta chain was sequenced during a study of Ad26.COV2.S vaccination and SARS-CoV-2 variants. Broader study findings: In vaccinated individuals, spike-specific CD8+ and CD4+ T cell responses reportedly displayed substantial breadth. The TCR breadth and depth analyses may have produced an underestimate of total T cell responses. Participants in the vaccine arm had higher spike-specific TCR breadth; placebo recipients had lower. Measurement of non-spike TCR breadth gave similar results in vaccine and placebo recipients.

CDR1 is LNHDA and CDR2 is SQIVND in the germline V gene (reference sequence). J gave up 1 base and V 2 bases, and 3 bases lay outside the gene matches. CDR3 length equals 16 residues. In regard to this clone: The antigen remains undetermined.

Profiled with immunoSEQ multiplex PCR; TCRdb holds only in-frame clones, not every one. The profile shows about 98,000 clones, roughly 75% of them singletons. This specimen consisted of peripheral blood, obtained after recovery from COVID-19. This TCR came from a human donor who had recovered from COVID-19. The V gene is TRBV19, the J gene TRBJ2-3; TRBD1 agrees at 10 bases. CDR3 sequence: CASSITGTGGTDTQYF. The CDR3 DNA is TGTGCCAGTAGTATAACCGGGACAGGGGGCACAGATACGCAGTATTTT.